This T cell receptor (beta chain) came from a study of blood T cells in healthy people across ages (dated by TCRdb to the mid-2010s). At the level of the whole study: In model experiments, template switching captured about one uniquely barcoded TCR beta cDNA molecule for every two T cells. To track age-related changes in TCR beta repertoire diversity, the study relied on deep sequencing normalized with unique cDNA molecular identifiers. Four age groups were formed from the donors: young (average about 15 years), middle-aged (approximately 42), aged (about 62) and long-lived (roughly 88). To avoid experimental bias, donors of different ages were randomly spread across the sequencing lanes. The study analyzed two additional independent replicas of 1 million unique cDNA reads from the same blood draw for two donors, one aged 18 to 30 and one aged 80 or older.

The germline V gene (reference sequence) sets CDR1 to DFQATT and CDR2 to SNEGSKA. Reading from cysteine to phenylalanine, the CDR3 counts 15 amino acids. Left in the record is the CDR3 DNA by itself, 45 bases read in frame from the first base. V is cut by 3 bases and J by 0 bases, and the space between the germline ends is 14 bases. Concerning this clonotype: There is no known antigen for this receptor. The record has no base qualities; no much larger clone is one base away.

Donors were 40 or so systemically healthy Caucasian individuals from Russia aged roughly 6 to 90 years. Each donor gave 8 to 10 milliliters of peripheral blood, drawn into EDTA-treated Vacutainer tubes. Ficoll-Paque density-gradient centrifugation was used to isolate PBMCs, with at least 7 million obtained per sample. Total RNA, at least 5 micrograms per sample, was extracted from PBMCs with Trizol reagent. For every donor, flow cytometry on a PBMC aliquot measured the percentage of naive CD45RAhigh/CD27high T cells. Beyond this particular receptor, the publication reports: A strong correlation was found between observed TCR beta diversity and the percentage of naive T cells measured by flow cytometry. Because donor CMV infection status was unknown, age-related changes in expanded clonotypes were potentially confounded. Compared with the aged group, more naive CD4+ T cells, fewer expanded clones and increased TCR diversity were shown by the long-lived group, suggesting age selection. Observed TCR beta diversity per million T cells fell roughly linearly with age, and a significant reduction was already apparent by age roughly 40. Estimates of total diversity based on one million sequenced T cells were regarded as lower bounds and as underestimates. Because profiling used bulk unsorted PBMCs, naive and antigen-experienced compartments could not be compared conclusively.

Libraries came from 5' RACE. The sequencer was an Illumina HiSeq 2500. A second PCR of roughly 7 to 11 cycles was performed with a sample-barcoded 5' primer and a J-beta primer mix. Each TCR beta cDNA molecule received a unique molecular identifier from a template-switch 5' adaptor carrying 12 random nucleotides. At least 3 million CDR3-containing paired-end reads were obtained from each sample. First-strand cDNA synthesis was performed from all RNA using the Mint cDNA synthesis kit, with priming by a TRBC-specific oligonucleotide. After uracil-DNA glycosylase treatment, a first 18-cycle PCR used universal primers M1SS and BC2_uni_R on all cDNA. The original methods were these. Normalization of each sample was performed by random selection of 1 million high-quality reads, each carrying a distinct molecular identifier. Instead of being binned into consensus sequences, reads that shared molecular identifiers were thrown out. MiTCR, set to a Q25 quality threshold and the strictest error-elimination algorithm, was used for CDR3 identification, clonotype clustering and error correction. A nonparametric unseen species model using Euler transformation provided a lower-bound estimate of total TCR beta diversity. TCRdb trimmed the raw reads at Q25, called clones with MiXCR and kept productive beta chains. Rows with one shared CDR3 protein collapse into an entry with the most common genes and DNA. The V and J calls reflect TCRdb's pipeline rather than the authors' work. This sample gives 800,000 to 950,000 distinct CDR3 sequences in total; around 48% of them show up just once. The top ten constitute under 15% of the sample.

The sequence joins TRBV20-1 to TRBJ2-5; the D call is possibly TRBD1 or TRBD2, each sharing 5 bases. This receptor was identified in a young man in good health. Sequenced input: blood. The CDR3 in this case is CSARGRGEDQETQYF. Read as DNA, the sequence is TGCAGTGCTAGGGGACGCGGAGAGGACCAAGAGACCCAGTACTTC.